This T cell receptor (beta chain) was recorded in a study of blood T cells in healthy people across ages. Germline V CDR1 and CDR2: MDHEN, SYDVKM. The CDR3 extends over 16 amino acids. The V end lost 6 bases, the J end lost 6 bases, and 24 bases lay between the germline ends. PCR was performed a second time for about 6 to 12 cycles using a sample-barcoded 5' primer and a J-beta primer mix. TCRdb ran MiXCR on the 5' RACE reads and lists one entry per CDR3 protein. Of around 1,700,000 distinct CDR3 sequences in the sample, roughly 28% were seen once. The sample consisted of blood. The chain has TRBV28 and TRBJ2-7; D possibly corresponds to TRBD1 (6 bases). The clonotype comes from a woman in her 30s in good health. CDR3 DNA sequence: TGTGCCAGCAGATTGATTACTACTGGGGGCCGGGGCGAGCAGTACTTC. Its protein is CASRLITTGGRGEQYF.